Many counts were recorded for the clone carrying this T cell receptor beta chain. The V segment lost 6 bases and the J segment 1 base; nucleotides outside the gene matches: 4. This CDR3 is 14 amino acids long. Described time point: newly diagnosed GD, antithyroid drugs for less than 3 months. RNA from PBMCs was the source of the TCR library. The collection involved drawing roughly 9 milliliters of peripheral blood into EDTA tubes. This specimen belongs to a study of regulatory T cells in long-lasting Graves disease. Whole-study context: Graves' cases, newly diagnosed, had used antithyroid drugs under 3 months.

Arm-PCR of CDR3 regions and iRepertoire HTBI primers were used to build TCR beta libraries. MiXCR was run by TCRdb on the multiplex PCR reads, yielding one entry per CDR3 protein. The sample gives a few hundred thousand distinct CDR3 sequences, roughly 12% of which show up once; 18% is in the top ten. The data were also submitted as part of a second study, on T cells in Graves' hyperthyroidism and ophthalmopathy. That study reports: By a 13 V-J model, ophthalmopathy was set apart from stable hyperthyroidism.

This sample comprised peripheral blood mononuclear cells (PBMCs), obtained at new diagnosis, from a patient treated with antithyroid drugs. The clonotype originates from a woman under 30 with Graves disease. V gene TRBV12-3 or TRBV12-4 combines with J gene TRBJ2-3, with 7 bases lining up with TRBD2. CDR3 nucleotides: TGTGCCAGCAGACCTAGCGGAGGCACAGATACGCAGTATTTT. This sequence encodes CASRPSGGTDTQYF.